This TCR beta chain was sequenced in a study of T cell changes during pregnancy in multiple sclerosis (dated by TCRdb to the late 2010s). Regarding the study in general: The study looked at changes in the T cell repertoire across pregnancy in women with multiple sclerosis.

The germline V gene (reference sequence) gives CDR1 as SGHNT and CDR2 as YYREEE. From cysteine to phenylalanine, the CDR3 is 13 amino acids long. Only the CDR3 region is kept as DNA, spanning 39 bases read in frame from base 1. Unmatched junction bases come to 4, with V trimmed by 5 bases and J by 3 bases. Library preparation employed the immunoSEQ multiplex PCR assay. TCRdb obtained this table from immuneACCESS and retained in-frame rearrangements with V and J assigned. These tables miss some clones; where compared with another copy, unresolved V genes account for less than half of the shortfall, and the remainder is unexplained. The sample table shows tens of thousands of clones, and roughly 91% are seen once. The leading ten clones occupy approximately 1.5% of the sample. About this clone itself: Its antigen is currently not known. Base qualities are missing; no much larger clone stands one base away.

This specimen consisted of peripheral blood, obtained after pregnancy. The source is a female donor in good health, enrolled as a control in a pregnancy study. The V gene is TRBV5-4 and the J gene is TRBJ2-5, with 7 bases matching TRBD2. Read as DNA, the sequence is TGTGCCAGCAGGACGGGGGGTAAAGAGACCCAGTACTTC. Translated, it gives CASRTGGKETQYF.